What follows are 28 T cell receptor beta chains derived from one specimen sequenced in a study of PD-1 blockade in classical Hodgkin lymphoma. Time point indicated: cycle 4 day 1 (C4D1), after more than five weeks of nivolumab. Relapse was seen in all patients after autologous stem cell transplantation, and brentuximab vedotin exposure was variable. Assay: immunoSEQ multiplex PCR; the TCRdb copy retains only in-frame clones and omits some. The repertoire has tens of thousands of clones, around 78% of them found once; the top ten carry 9.4%. The starting material was peripheral blood mononuclear cells (PBMCs), obtained before the fourth cycle of nivolumab. These receptors were obtained from a human donor with classical Hodgkin lymphoma.

There are a few counts of this clone. The chain recombines TRBV6-6 with TRBJ2-4; TRBD1 agrees at 7 bases. CDR3 length: 14 amino acids. The germline V gene encodes CDR1 MNHNY and CDR2 SVGAGI (reference sequence). Trimming cost V 5 bases and J 1 base; bases outside gene matches: 2. As DNA, the CDR3 is TGTGCCAGCAGTCAGGGACAGGCCAAAAACATTCAGTACTTC. Translated, it gives CASSQGQAKNIQYF.

This clone was seen only a few times. The J gene is TRBJ1-5, the V gene TRBV5-5; 11 bases align to TRBD1. The junction had 4 bases not matched to a gene; V was cut back by 4 bases and J by 4 bases. The length of the CDR3 is 15 residues. Germline CDR1 reads SGHKS; CDR2 reads YYEKEE (reference sequence). Here the CDR3 DNA reads TGTGCCAGCAGCCGTGGACAGGGGGCGAATCAGCCCCAGCATTTT. It encodes CASSRGQGANQPQHF. The full variable domain, its missing parts supplied by reference TRBV5-5 and TRBJ1-5, is DAGVTQSPTHLIKTRGQQVTLRCSPISGHKSVSWYQQVLGQGPQFIFQYYEKEERGRGNFPDRFSARQFPNYSSELNVNALLLGDSALYLCASSRGQGANQPQHFGDGTRLSIL.

The chain employs TRBV7-9 and TRBJ1-1; D unresolved. In germline, CDR1 is SEHNR, CDR2 FQNEAQ (reference sequence). This CDR3 has 16 amino acids. The V and J ends lost 1 base and 0 bases respectively, with 12 bases between them. The CDR3 DNA reads TGTGCCAGCAGCTTAGACCTGCGCCTTCTGAACACTGAAGCTTTCTTT. Translated: CASSLDLRLLNTEAFF.

The chain's CDR3 is CASSRAGDNYGYTF. CDR3 coding DNA: TGTGCCAGCAGTCGGGCAGGGGATAACTATGGCTACACCTTC. This sequence joins TRBV6-5 and TRBJ1-2; TRBD1 is a possible D gene (6 bases). Trimming cost V 5 bases and J 1 base, with 11 bases left between them. The CDR3 consists of 14 residues. Germline values: CDR1 MNHEY, CDR2 SVGAGI.

The genes are TRBV7-3 and TRBJ1-6, with TRBD1 matching over 9 bases. The CDR3 sequence is 14 residues long. The J segment lost 10 bases and the V segment lost 5 bases, leaving 6 bases of the junction unmatched. Germline V gives CDR1 SGHTA, CDR2 FQGTGA. CDR3: CASSPTGGRSPLHF. The CDR3 DNA reads TGTGCCAGCAGCCCGACAGGGGGAAGATCACCCCTCCACTTT.

The gene calls are TRBV9 and TRBJ2-7; tentative D call: TRBD1 (6 bases). The V end was cut by 0 bases, the J end by 0 bases, with 7 bases between. Germline assignment: CDR1 SGDLS and CDR2 YYNGEE. The CDR3 contains 14 residues. CDR3 coding DNA: TGTGCCAGCAGCGTAGGACAGGCCTCCTACGAGCAGTACTTC. Protein sequence: CASSVGQASYEQYF.

The chain uses TRBV29-1 and TRBJ2-1; D may match TRBD1 or TRBD2 (5 bases each). The V and J ends lost 6 bases and 4 bases respectively, with 16 bases between them. The CDR3 totals 14 residues. Germline CDR1 SQVTM, CDR2 ANQGSEA. The CDR3, as DNA: TGCAGCGTGAGAGGGACGGCGGAGTACAATGAGCAGTTCTTC. Protein sequence: CSVRGTAEYNEQFF.

This clone appeared once. V is TRBV10-3 and J is TRBJ2-2; possible D gene TRBD1, 5 bases. This CDR3 is built from 14 residues. Germline-derived CDR1 and CDR2 are ENHRY and SYGVKD. V dropped 7 bases and J dropped 5 bases, with 14 bases sitting between them. CDR3: CAIMAQGTTGELFF. The CDR3 nucleotides read TGTGCCATCATGGCCCAGGGAACGACCGGGGAGCTGTTTTTT.

This clone showed up just once. The V call is TRBV11-1, the J call TRBJ1-1; unclear D gene. The V end lost 5 bases, the J end lost 0 bases, and 7 bases lay between the germline ends. Germline CDR1 reads SGHAT; CDR2 reads FQDESV (reference sequence). The CDR3 is 13 amino acids. In DNA, the CDR3 is TGTGCCAGCAGCCTCCAGGTGAACACTGAAGCTTTCTTT. This translates into CASSLQVNTEAFF. Complete variable domain (other parts from reference TRBV11-1 and TRBJ1-1): EAEVAQSPRYKITEKSQAVAFWCDPISGHATLYWYRQILGQGPELLVQFQDESVVDDSQLPKDRFSAERLKGVDSTLKIQPAELGDSAMYLCASSLQVNTEAFFGQGTRLTVV.

This clone appeared once. The rearrangement uses TRBV18 and TRBJ1-1, with 7 bases lining up with TRBD1. Germline V gene lookup returns CDR1 KGHSH and CDR2 LQKENI. The V segment lost 5 bases and the J segment 3 bases; nucleotides outside the gene matches: 3. This CDR3 is 13 amino acids long. The CDR3 protein is CASSGTGDTEAFF. The CDR3 coding sequence is TGTGCCAGCTCAGGAACAGGGGACACTGAAGCTTTCTTT.

V and J are TRBV4-2 and TRBJ2-3; 12 positions match TRBD1. This CDR3 is 16 amino acids long. With V trimmed by 0 bases and J by 6 bases, 4 bases remained unmatched. Germline assignment: CDR1 LGHNA and CDR2 YNFKEQ. CDR3 DNA sequence: TGTGCCAGCAGCCAAGAGGGACAGGGGGCGGGTGATACGCAGTATTTT. This codes for CASSQEGQGAGDTQYF.

This chain links TRBV13 with TRBJ2-3; D is possibly TRBD1 (6 bases). This CDR3 is 14 amino acids long. The ends were cut back, 6 bases at V and 1 base at J, with 11 bases in the middle. CDR1 PRHDT and CDR2 FYEKMQ come from the germline V gene (reference sequence). CDR3: CASSNREGTDTQYF. CDR3 sequence (DNA): TGTGCCAGCAGTAACAGGGAAGGCACAGATACGCAGTATTTT.

The chain uses TRBV10-3 and TRBJ2-7; the match to TRBD2 covers 15 bases. From germline, CDR1 is ENHRY and CDR2 SYGVKD. V was pared by 8 bases and J by 0 bases, with 8 bases of the junction left unmatched. CDR3 size: 17 residues. CDR3 in DNA: TGTGCCATCTCCCCCGGGACTAGCGGGAGGAGCTCCTACGAGCAGTACTTC. This gives the protein CAISPGTSGRSSYEQYF.

This clone has just a few counts. V usage is TRBV21-1 and J usage is TRBJ1-6; the table calls TRBD1, which could not be checked here. TRBV21-1 is shown as a pseudogene. This CDR3 contains 14 residues. The CDR3 nucleotides read TGTGCCAGCAGACGGACAGGGATGAATTCACCCCTCCACTTT. Translating it yields CASRRTGMNSPLHF.

V and J are TRBV4-3 and TRBJ2-7, with a possible D match to TRBD1 (5 bases). The CDR3 has 14 amino acids. Germline assignment: CDR1 LGHNA and CDR2 YSLEER. V was cut by 0 bases and J by 4 bases, with 10 bases left in between. The CDR3 DNA sequence: TGCGCCAGCAGCCAAGAAGTACAGGAATACGAGCAGTACTTC. Residues: CASSQEVQEYEQYF.

V gene TRBV9 combines with J gene TRBJ1-2; D remains unclear. The CDR3 loop spans 15 amino acids. V gave up 4 bases and J gave up 2 bases, with 15 bases separating them. CDR1 is SGDLS and CDR2 is YYNGEE in the germline V gene. In DNA form, the CDR3 reads TGTGCCAGCAGCCCCCGACCAACAGTGAACTATGGCTACACCTTC. Translating gives CASSPRPTVNYGYTF.

The chain uses TRBV5-1 and TRBJ2-5; possibly TRBD2 for D (6 bases). Germline CDR1 and CDR2: SGHRS and YFSETQ. Deletions cut 4 bases from V and 4 bases from J, with 14 bases between. The CDR3 contains 14 residues. In DNA form, the CDR3 reads TGCGCCAGCAGCGTTAGCGGACTCGGAGAGACCCAGTACTTC. Amino acids: CASSVSGLGETQYF.

CDR3 region: CASSLARGLAGGNEQFF. The CDR3 nucleotides are TGCGCCAGCAGCTTGGCCAGGGGACTAGCGGGAGGTAATGAGCAGTTCTTC. V is TRBV5-1 and J is TRBJ2-1, with 15 bases fitting TRBD2. The J segment lost 7 bases and the V segment lost 0 bases, leaving 5 bases of the junction unmatched. This CDR3 comprises 17 residues. Germline assignment: CDR1 SGHRS and CDR2 YFSETQ.

The genes are TRBV10-3 and TRBJ2-7; TRBD1 aligns across 7 bases. The CDR3 has 12 residues. The germline V gene has CDR1 ENHRY and CDR2 SYGVKD. The ends lost 5 bases at V and 4 bases at J; junction bases unmatched: 2. The CDR3, as DNA: TGTGCCATCAGTCAACAGGGGTACGAGCAGTACTTC. It specifies CAISQQGYEQYF.

This chain links TRBV9 with TRBJ2-5; D not certain. The germline V gene has CDR1 SGDLS and CDR2 YYNGEE. This CDR3 comprises 13 residues. V was shortened by 3 bases and J by 3 bases, with 9 bases between the two germline ends. This CDR3 reads CASSAPPEETQYF. CDR3 coding DNA: TGTGCCAGCAGCGCCCCCCCTGAAGAGACCCAGTACTTC.

There are a few counts of this clone. This sequence joins TRBV6-5 and TRBJ2-1; 7 bases line up with TRBD2. The J segment lost 1 base and the V segment lost 2 bases, leaving 2 bases of the junction unmatched. CDR3 length: 15 amino acids. Per germline, CDR1 MNHEY and CDR2 SVGAGI. DNA of the CDR3: TGTGCCAGCAGTTACCAGCGGGGTTCCTACAATGAGCAGTTCTTC. It translates to CASSYQRGSYNEQFF.

The chain joins TRBV28 to TRBJ1-2, with 8 nucleotides matching TRBD1. CDR3 length: 13 residues. Germline CDR1 MDHEN, CDR2 SYDVKM. V lost 7 bases to trimming and J lost 4 bases; unmatched junction nucleotides: 5. The CDR3 is CASTGDRGYGYTF. As DNA, the CDR3 is TGTGCCAGCACCGGTGACAGGGGCTATGGCTACACCTTC.

The chain joins TRBV5-4 to TRBJ2-1; weak D call: TRBD2 (5 bases). V gave up 4 bases and J gave up 0 bases, with 14 bases separating them. Looked up from germline, CDR1 is SGHNT and CDR2 is YYREEE (reference sequence). This CDR3 is 16 amino acids long. The CDR3 coding sequence is TGTGCCAGCAGCCCCCCTGGAGGTAGCTCCTACAATGAGCAGTTCTTC. Protein product: CASSPPGGSSYNEQFF. Complete variable domain (other parts from reference TRBV5-4 and TRBJ2-1): ETGVTQSPTHLIKTRGQQVTLRCSSQSGHNTVSWYQQALGQGPQFIFQYYREEENGRGNFPPRFSGLQFPNYSSELNVNALELDDSALYLCASSPPGGSSYNEQFFGPGTRLTVL.

This chain links TRBV19 with TRBJ1-6; D is possibly TRBD1 (5 bases). The CDR3 contains 14 residues. CDR1 LNHDA and CDR2 SQIVND come from the germline V gene (reference sequence). Between the trimmed V and J ends, which lost 7 bases and 3 bases, there was a span of 10 bases. CDR3 coding DNA: TGTGCCAGTAATTGGGGCAACTATAATTCACCCCTCCACTTT. It codes for CASNWGNYNSPLHF.

The V call is TRBV4-2, the J call TRBJ2-3, with 7 bases matching TRBD2. V trimming: 0 bases; J trimming: 0 bases; junction bases outside the gene matches: 6. CDR3 length: 17 amino acids. Germline loops: CDR1 LGHNA, CDR2 YNFKEQ. In DNA form, the CDR3 reads TGTGCCAGCAGCCAAGAGGCGACTAGCCCAAGCACAGATACGCAGTATTTT. As protein: CASSQEATSPSTDTQYF.

This clone has only one observation. This chain uses TRBV7-8 with TRBJ2-1, with a possible D match to TRBD1 (6 bases). The CDR3 totals 14 residues. Germline values: CDR1 SGHVS, CDR2 FQNEAQ. The germline V and J ends were trimmed by 5 bases and 12 bases, with 20 bases remaining between them. The CDR3 nucleotides read TGTGCCAGCAGCCTTGCGCCGACCTGGACAGTGCAGTTCTTC. Protein product: CASSLAPTWTVQFF. The full variable domain, completed using reference TRBV7-8 and TRBJ2-1, is GAGVSQSPRYKVAKRGQDVALRCDPISGHVSLFWYQQALGQGPEFLTYFQNEAQLDKSGLPSDRFFAERPEGSVSTLKIQRTQQEDSAVYLCASSLAPTWTVQFFGPGTRLTVL.

The CDR3 DNA is TGTGCCAGCAGCTTATCGGAGAACACTGAAGCTTTCTTT. It is translated as CASSLSENTEAFF. The chain couples TRBV11-1 to TRBJ1-1; D remains ambiguous. Germline CDR1 SGHAT, CDR2 FQDESV (reference sequence). Trimming took 2 bases from V and 1 from J, leaving 5 bases between them. The CDR3 spans 13 residues.

J is TRBJ1-3 and V is TRBV5-1, with D hard to call. V lost 1 base, J lost 0 bases, and 11 bases lay in between. This CDR3 is 16 amino acids long. CDR1 and CDR2 from the germline V gene are SGHRS and YFSETQ. In DNA, the CDR3 is TGCGCCAGCAGCTTGTACGGGGTGAACTCTGGAAACACCATATATTTT. Translated: CASSLYGVNSGNTIYF.